This is a list of T cell receptor beta chains from one sample in a study of CXCR3-negative and CXCR3-positive naive CD8 T cells. TCRdb re-called the 5' RACE reads, yielding one record per CDR3 amino acid sequence without DNA. In total, the table holds tens of thousands of distinct CDR3 sequences. Sequenced: naive CXCR3- CD8+ T cells from blood. The origin of the receptors is a human donor in good health. Some clones in this sample may be carry-over from other donors' samples. Each CDR3 is given with its conserved first and last residue. Clone size, where shown, is once, few, many, or a class for clones that have expanded.

V gene	J gene	clone size	CDR3 protein
TRBV5-1	TRBJ1-1	.	CASSLEGNAFF
TRBV15	TRBJ1-6	.	CATSRSRQGAWSPLHF
TRBV27	TRBJ2-1	.	CASKWDGKYNEQFF
TRBV9	TRBJ2-2	.	CASSGRDRALRTGELFF
TRBV20-1	TRBJ1-1	.	CSASSGGATEAFF
TRBV28	TRBJ2-1	.	CASSLTSGGGYEQFF
TRBV27	TRBJ1-6	.	CASSGGRTSSPLHF
TRBV7-9	TRBJ2-1	.	CASSPTGLAGVTSYNEQFF
TRBV29-1	TRBJ2-2	.	CSVAGQGIGELFF
TRBV20-1	TRBJ2-1	.	CSARGVVGLAGNEQFF
TRBV4-1	TRBJ2-7	.	CASSQGRSGDYEQYF
TRBV14	TRBJ2-4	.	CASSQAQGLAKNIQYF
TRBV28	TRBJ2-7	.	CASSFSAGEQYF
TRBV2	TRBJ1-1	.	CASSEGDTEAFF
TRBV28	TRBJ2-7	.	CASSDDSSYEQYF
TRBV20-1	TRBJ2-7	.	CSASGGKSLYEQYF
TRBV5-1	TRBJ2-1	.	CASREGRGNEQFF
TRBV21-1	TRBJ1-4	.	CASSPTGSNQNEKLFF
TRBV2	TRBJ2-5	.	CASTGAGGQETQYF
TRBV5-1	TRBJ2-3	.	CASSFRTGEGDTQYF
TRBV20-1	TRBJ2-7	.	CSASSLGSYTYEQYF
TRBV30	TRBJ2-1	.	CAWGLGSGYNEQFF
TRBV29-1	TRBJ2-3	medium-sized	CSVLLAGESDTQYF
TRBV2	TRBJ2-1	.	CASSIHPGQSSYNEQFF
TRBV13	TRBJ2-1	.	CASSLKPEEQFF
TRBV20-1	TRBJ2-7	.	CSAHMDLGPYEQYF
TRBV28	TRBJ2-1	.	CASSSQQGGYRNEQFF
TRBV5-1	TRBJ2-1	.	CASSLYGLAVYNEQFF
TRBV6-2/TRBV6-3	TRBJ1-5	.	CASSPLWTPNNQPQHF
TRBV7-3	TRBJ2-1	.	CASSFGGIHNEQFF
TRBV29-1	TRBJ2-1	.	CSGPGLAAPRSFF
TRBV7-9	TRBJ2-2	.	CASSIRDTGGELFF
TRBV7-9	TRBJ1-1	.	CASSRPAGAEAFF
TRBV19	TRBJ2-1	.	CASTPSTYNEQFF
TRBV23-1	TRBJ2-7	.	CASSQFSGGDYEQYF
TRBV12-3/TRBV12-4	TRBJ1-5	.	CASSGPQVSNQPQHF
TRBV20-1	TRBJ1-5	medium-sized	CSATRGNQPQHF